The following is a TCR beta chain sequence with its context. Its antigen remains unidentified. The sample originates from a study of PD-1 blockade in classical Hodgkin lymphoma. Broader study findings: It was CD4+ TCR diversity, not CD8+, that rose significantly by C4D1.

Method: immunoSEQ multiplex PCR; TCRdb's copy keeps in-frame clones and lacks some. This sample has tens of thousands of clones, with over 75% found just once. Germline V lookup: CDR1 SEHNR, CDR2 FQNEAQ (reference sequence). CDR3 length: 14 amino acids. Trimming removed 3 bases at V and 4 bases at J, with 13 bases between. Each and every patient relapsed after autologous stem cell transplantation, and patients got differing brentuximab vedotin exposure. This chain uses TRBV7-9 with TRBJ2-7; D unresolved. The sample here was peripheral blood mononuclear cells (PBMCs), taken at baseline. This TCR derives from a human donor with classical Hodgkin lymphoma. As DNA, the CDR3 is TGTGCCAGCAGCTTCTCCGCCGCCTCTTACGAGCAGTACTTC. It encodes CASSFSAASYEQYF.